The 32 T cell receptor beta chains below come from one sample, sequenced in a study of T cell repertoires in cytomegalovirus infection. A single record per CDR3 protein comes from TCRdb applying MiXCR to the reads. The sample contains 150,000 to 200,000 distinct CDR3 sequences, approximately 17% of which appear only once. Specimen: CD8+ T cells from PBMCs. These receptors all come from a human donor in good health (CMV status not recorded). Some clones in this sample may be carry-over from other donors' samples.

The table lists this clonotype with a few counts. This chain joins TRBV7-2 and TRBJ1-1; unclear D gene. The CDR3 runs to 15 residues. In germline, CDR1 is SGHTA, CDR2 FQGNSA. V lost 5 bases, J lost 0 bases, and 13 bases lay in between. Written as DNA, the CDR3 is TGTGCCAGCAGCCCTAGGACGGACTTGAACACTGAAGCTTTCTTT. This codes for CASSPRTDLNTEAFF.

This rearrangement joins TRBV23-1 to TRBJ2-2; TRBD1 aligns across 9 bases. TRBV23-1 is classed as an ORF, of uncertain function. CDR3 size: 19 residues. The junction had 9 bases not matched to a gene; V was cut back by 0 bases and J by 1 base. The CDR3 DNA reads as TGCGCCAGCAGTCAATCGAGCGTCACAGGGGGCGAGAACACCGGGGAGCTGTTTTTT. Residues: CASSQSSVTGGENTGELFF.

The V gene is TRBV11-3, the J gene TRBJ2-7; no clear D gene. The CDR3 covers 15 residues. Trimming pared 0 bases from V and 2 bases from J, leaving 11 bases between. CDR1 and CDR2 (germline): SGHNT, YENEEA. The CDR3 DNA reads TGTGCCAGCAGCTTAGACTCCGGGTGGGCCTACGAGCAGTACTTC. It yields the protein CASSLDSGWAYEQYF.

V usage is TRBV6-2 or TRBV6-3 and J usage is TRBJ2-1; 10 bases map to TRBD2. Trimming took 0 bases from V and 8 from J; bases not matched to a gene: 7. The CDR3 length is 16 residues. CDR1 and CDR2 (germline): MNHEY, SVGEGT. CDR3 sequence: CASSYSALAGWYEQFF. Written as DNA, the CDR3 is TGTGCCAGCAGTTACTCGGCACTAGCGGGATGGTATGAGCAGTTCTTC.

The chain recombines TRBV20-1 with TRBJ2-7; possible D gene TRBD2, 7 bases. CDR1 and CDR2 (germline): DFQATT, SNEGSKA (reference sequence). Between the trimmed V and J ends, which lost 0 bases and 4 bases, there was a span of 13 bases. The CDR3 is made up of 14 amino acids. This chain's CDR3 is CSARDSGRGYEQYF. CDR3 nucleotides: TGCAGTGCTAGAGATAGTGGGAGGGGGTACGAGCAGTACTTC.

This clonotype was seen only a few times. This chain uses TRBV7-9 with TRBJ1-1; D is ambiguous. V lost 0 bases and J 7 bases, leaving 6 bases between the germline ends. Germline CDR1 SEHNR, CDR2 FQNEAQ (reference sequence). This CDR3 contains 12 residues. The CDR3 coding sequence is TGTGCCAGCAGCTTAGCAACGGGTGAAGCTTTCTTT. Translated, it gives CASSLATGEAFF.

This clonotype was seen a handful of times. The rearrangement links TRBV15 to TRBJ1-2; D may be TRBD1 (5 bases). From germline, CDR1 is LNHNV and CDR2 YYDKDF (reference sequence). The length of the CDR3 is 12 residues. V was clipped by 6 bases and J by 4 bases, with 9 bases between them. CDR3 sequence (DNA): TGTGCCACCAGATCCGGGGGCTATGGCTACACCTTC. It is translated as CATRSGGYGYTF.

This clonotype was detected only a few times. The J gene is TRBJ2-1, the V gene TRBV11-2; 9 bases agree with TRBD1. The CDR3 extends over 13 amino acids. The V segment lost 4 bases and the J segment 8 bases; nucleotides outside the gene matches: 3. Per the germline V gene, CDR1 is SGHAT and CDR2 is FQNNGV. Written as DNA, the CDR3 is TGTGCCAGCAGCTCGGGACAGGGTCATGAGCAGTTCTTC. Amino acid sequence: CASSSGQGHEQFF.

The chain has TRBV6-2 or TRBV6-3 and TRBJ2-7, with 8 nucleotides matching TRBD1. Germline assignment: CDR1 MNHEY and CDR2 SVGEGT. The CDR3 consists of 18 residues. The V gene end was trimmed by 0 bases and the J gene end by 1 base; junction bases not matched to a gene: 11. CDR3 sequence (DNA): TGTGCCAGCAGTTACTCGACCCCCCGGGACAGGCCTTCCTACGAGCAGTACTTC. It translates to CASSYSTPRDRPSYEQYF.

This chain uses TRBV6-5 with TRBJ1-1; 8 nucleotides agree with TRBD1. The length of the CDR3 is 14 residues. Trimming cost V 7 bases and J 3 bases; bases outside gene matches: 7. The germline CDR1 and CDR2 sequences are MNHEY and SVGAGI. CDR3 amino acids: CASKTLTGDTEAFF. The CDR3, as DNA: TGTGCCAGCAAAACTCTGACAGGGGACACTGAAGCTTTCTTT.

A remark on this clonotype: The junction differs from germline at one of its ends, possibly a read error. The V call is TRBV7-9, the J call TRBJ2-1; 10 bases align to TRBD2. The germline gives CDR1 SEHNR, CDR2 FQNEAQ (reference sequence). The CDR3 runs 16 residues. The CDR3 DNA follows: TGTGCCAGCAGCTTATTGGGACTAGCGCCGAACAATGGGCAGTTCTTC. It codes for CASSLLGLAPNNGQFF.

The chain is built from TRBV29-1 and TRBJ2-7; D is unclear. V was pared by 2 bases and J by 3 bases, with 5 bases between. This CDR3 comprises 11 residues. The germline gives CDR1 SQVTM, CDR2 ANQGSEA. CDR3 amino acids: CSVENGYEQYF. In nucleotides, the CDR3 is TGCAGCGTTGAAAACGGCTACGAGCAGTACTTC.

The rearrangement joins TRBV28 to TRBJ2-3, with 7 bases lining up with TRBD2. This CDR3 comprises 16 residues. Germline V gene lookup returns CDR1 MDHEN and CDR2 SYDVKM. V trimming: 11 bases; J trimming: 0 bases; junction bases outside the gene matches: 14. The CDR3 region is CAGSGGEGTSTDTQYF. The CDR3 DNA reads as TGTGCCGGATCTGGCGGGGAGGGCACTAGCACAGATACGCAGTATTTT.

This CDR3 is CASLLGDRGTEAFF. CDR3 nucleotide sequence: TGTGCCAGCTTGCTGGGGGACAGGGGTACTGAAGCTTTCTTT. The chain couples TRBV5-6 to TRBJ1-1; 10 nucleotides match TRBD1. The germline CDR1 and CDR2 sequences are SGHDT and YYEEEE. Unmatched junction bases numbered 8, after V lost 7 bases and J lost 5 bases. This CDR3 comprises 14 residues.

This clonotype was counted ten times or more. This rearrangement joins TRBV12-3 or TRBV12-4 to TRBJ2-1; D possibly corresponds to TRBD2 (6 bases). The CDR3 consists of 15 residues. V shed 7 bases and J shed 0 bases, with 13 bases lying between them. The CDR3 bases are TGTGCCAGCACGCCTAGCGAGAGCTCCTACAATGAGCAGTTCTTC. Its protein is CASTPSESSYNEQFF.

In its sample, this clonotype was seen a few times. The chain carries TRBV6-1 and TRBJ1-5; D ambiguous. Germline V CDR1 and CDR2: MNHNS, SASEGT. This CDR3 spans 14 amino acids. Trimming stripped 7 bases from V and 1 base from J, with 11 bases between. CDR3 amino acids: CASTSYGSNQPQHF. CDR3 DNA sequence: TGTGCCAGCACCTCCTACGGAAGCAATCAGCCCCAGCATTTT.

The CDR3 DNA sequence: TGTGCCAGCAGCTTAGCCTCGGGGGGGGAGGATGGCTACACCTTC. Protein: CASSLASGGEDGYTF. The gene calls are TRBV7-9 and TRBJ1-2, with D perhaps TRBD1 (5 bases). Germline CDR1 and CDR2: SEHNR and FQNEAQ (reference sequence). The CDR3 spans 15 residues. V dropped 0 bases and J dropped 6 bases, with 14 bases sitting between them. The whole variable domain, filled in from reference TRBV7-9 and TRBJ1-2, reads DTGVSQNPRHKITKRGQNVTFRCDPISEHNRLYWYRQTLGQGPEFLTYFQNEAQLEKSRLLSDRFSAERPKGSFSTLEIQRTEQGDSAMYLCASSLASGGEDGYTFGSGTRLTVV.

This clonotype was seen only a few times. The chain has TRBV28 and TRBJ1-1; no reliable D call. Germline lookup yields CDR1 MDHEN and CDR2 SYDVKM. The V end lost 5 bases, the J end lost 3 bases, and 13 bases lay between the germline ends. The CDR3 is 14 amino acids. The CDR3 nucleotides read TGTGCCAGCAGTCTACGGGTTTTATACACTGAAGCTTTCTTT. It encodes CASSLRVLYTEAFF.

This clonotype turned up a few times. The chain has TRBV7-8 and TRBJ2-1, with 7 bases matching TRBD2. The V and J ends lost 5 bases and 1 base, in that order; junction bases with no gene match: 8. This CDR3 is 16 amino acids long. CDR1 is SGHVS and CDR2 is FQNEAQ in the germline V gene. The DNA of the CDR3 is TGTGCCAGCAGCCCCCGTGCGGGAGAGTCCTACAATGAGCAGTTCTTC. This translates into CASSPRAGESYNEQFF.

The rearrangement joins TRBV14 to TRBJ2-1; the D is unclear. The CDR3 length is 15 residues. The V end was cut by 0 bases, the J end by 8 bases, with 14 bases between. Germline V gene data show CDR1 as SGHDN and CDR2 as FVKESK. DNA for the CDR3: TGTGCCAGCAGCCAAGAACGGTGGGGTTGGGATGAGCAGTTCTTC. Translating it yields CASSQERWGWDEQFF.

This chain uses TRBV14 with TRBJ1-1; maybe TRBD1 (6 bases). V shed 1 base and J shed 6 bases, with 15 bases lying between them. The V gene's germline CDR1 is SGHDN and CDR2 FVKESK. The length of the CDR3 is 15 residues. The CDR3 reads CASSQGYRDLAEAFF. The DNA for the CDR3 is TGTGCCAGCAGCCAAGGTTACAGGGACCTTGCTGAAGCTTTCTTT.

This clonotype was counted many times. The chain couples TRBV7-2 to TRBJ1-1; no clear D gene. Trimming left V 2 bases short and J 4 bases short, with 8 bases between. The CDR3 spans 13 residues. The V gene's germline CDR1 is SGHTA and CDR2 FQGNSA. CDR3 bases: TGTGCCAGCAGCTTAAGGCAGATCACTGAAGCTTTCTTT. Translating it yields CASSLRQITEAFF.

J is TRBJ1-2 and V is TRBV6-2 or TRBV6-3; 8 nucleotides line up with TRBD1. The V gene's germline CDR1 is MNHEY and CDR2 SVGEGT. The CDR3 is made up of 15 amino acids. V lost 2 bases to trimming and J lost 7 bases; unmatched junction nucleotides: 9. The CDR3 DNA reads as TGTGCCAGCAGTTACACCATCCGGACAGGGCCTGGCTACACCTTC. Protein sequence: CASSYTIRTGPGYTF.

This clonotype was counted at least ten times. The CDR3 spells CASSTRAGSNEQFF. The CDR3 DNA reads as TGTGCCAGCAGCACACGGGCCGGCAGCAATGAGCAGTTCTTC. V is TRBV7-2 and J is TRBJ2-1, with no clear D. The CDR3 is 14 residues long. Trimming removed 5 bases from V and 6 bases from J, with 14 bases in between. CDR1 is SGHTA and CDR2 is FQGNSA in the germline V gene.

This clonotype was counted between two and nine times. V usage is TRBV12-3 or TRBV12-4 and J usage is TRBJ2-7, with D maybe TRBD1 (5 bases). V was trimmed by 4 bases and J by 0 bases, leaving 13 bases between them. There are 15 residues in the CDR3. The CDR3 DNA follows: TGTGCCAGCAGTTCTGAGACAGCTAGCTCCTACGAGCAGTACTTC. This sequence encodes CASSSETASSYEQYF.

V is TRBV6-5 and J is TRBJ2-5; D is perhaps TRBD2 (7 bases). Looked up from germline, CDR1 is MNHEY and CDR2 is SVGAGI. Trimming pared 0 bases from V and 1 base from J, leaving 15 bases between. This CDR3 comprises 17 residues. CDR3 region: CASSYSSGGLFQETQYF. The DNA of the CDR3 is TGTGCCAGCAGTTACTCGTCCGGGGGGCTATTCCAAGAGACCCAGTACTTC.

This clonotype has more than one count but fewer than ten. The CDR3 is CASSSLGRELSNEQFF. The CDR3, as DNA: TGTGCCAGCAGCTCCCTCGGGCGGGAGCTCAGCAATGAGCAGTTCTTC. The V and J genes are TRBV5-4 and TRBJ2-1; 7 bases agree with TRBD2. Germline V gives CDR1 SGHNT, CDR2 YYREEE (reference sequence). The V and J ends lost 3 bases and 6 bases, in that order; junction bases with no gene match: 12. CDR3 size: 16 residues.

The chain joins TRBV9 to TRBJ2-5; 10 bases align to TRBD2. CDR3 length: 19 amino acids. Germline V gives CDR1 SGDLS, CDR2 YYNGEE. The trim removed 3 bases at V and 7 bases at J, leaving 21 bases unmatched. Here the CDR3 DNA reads TGTGCCAGCAGCGACAACCCATCAGGGGGTAGCGGGGGGTCTGGGACCCAGTACTTC. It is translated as CASSDNPSGGSGGSGTQYF.

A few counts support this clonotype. This CDR3 is CASSDAGRRETQYF. The CDR3 nucleotides are TGTGCCAGCAGCGACGCGGGAAGACGGGAGACCCAGTACTTC. The rearrangement joins TRBV7-9 to TRBJ2-5; tentatively, D is TRBD2 (6 bases). Per germline, CDR1 SEHNR and CDR2 FQNEAQ (reference sequence). This CDR3 spans 14 amino acids. Trimming pared 5 bases from V and 5 bases from J, leaving 15 bases between.

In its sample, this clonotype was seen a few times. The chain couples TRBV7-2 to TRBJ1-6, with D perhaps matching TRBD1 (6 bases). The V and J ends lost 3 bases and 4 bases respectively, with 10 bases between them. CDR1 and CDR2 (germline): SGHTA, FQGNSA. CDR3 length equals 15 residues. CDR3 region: CASSFGQIYNSPLHF. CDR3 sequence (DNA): TGTGCCAGCAGCTTCGGACAGATTTATAATTCACCCCTCCACTTT.

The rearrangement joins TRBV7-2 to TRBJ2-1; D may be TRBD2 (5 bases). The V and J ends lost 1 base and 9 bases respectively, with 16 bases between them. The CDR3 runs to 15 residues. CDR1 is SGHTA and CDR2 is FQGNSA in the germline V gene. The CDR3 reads CASSLDLLWESEQFF. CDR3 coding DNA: TGTGCCAGCAGCTTAGATTTGCTGTGGGAGAGTGAGCAGTTCTTC.

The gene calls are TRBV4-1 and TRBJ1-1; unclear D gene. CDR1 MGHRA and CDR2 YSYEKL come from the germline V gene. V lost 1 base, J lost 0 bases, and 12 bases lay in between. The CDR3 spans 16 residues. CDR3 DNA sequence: TGCGCCAGCAGCCAAGGGGGTGCCCTTATGAACACTGAAGCTTTCTTT. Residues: CASSQGGALMNTEAFF.